These 5 T cell receptor beta chains came from one sample sequenced in a study of blood T cell repertoires in COVID-19. Generated by immunoSEQ multiplex PCR, the TCRdb table keeps only in-frame clones and is missing some. The repertoire holds under 450,000 clones, with approximately 88% as singletons. Material: peripheral blood. The receptors were sampled from a woman aged 45-60 years with COVID-19, enrolled during active disease.

V gene TRBV7-6 combines with J gene TRBJ1-1; 10 nucleotides match TRBD1. The CDR3 spans 13 residues. J gave up 10 bases and V 5 bases, and 7 bases lay outside the gene matches. The germline gives CDR1 SGHVS, CDR2 FNYEAQ. The CDR3 loop reads CASSTGTGDAAFF. The CDR3 nucleotides are TGTGCCAGCAGCACCGGGACAGGGGACGCAGCTTTCTTT.

This clone has only one observation. The chain carries TRBV29-1 and TRBJ1-4; the match to TRBD1 covers 7 bases. From germline, CDR1 is SQVTM and CDR2 ANQGSEA. Losses at the gene ends were 4 bases for V and 4 bases for J; bases not matched to a gene: 6. The CDR3 is 14 residues long. The CDR3, as DNA: TGCAGCGTTGCGCGGACAGGCCTTAATGAAAAACTGTTTTTT. Its protein product is CSVARTGLNEKLFF. Combining the CDR3 with reference TRBV29-1 and TRBJ1-4 gives the whole variable domain SAVISQKPSRDICQRGTSLTIQCQVDSQVTMMFWYRQQPGQSLTLIATANQGSEATYESGFVIDKFPISRPNLTFSTLTVSNMSPEDSSIYLCSVARTGLNEKLFFGSGTQLSVL.

The chain uses TRBV4-1 and TRBJ2-2; 9 bases fit TRBD1. The germline V gene has CDR1 MGHRA and CDR2 YSYEKL. J gave up 7 bases and V 4 bases, and 10 bases lay outside the gene matches. This CDR3 is 16 amino acids long. The CDR3 protein is CASSREQGALSGELFF. CDR3 DNA: TGCGCCAGCAGCCGGGAACAGGGGGCGCTGAGCGGGGAGCTGTTTTTT.

The chain couples TRBV19 to TRBJ2-3, with 7 positions matching TRBD1. The CDR3 runs to 15 residues. Trimming at V came to 5 bases and at J to 3 bases, leaving 8 bases not matched to a gene. CDR1 and CDR2 from the germline V gene are LNHDA and SQIVND (reference sequence). CDR3 DNA sequence: TGTGCCAGTAGTCTGCCGACAGGGCTGACAGATACGCAGTATTTT. The encoded protein is CASSLPTGLTDTQYF.

The V and J genes are TRBV7-2 and TRBJ1-1; no definite D call. The CDR3 consists of 15 residues. Germline V gene sequence: CDR1 SGHTA, CDR2 FQGNSA. V was pared by 3 bases and J by 4 bases, with 15 bases between. For the CDR3, the DNA is TGTGCCAGCAGCTTTTCCGTCGTAGTCTCCACTGAAGCTTTCTTT. Its protein is CASSFSVVVSTEAFF. The whole variable domain, filled in from reference TRBV7-2 and TRBJ1-1, reads GAGVSQSPSNKVTEKGKDVELRCDPISGHTALYWYRQSLGQGLEFLIYFQGNSAPDKSGLPSDRFSAERTGGSVSTLTIQRTQQEDSAVYLCASSFSVVVSTEAFFGQGTRLTVV.